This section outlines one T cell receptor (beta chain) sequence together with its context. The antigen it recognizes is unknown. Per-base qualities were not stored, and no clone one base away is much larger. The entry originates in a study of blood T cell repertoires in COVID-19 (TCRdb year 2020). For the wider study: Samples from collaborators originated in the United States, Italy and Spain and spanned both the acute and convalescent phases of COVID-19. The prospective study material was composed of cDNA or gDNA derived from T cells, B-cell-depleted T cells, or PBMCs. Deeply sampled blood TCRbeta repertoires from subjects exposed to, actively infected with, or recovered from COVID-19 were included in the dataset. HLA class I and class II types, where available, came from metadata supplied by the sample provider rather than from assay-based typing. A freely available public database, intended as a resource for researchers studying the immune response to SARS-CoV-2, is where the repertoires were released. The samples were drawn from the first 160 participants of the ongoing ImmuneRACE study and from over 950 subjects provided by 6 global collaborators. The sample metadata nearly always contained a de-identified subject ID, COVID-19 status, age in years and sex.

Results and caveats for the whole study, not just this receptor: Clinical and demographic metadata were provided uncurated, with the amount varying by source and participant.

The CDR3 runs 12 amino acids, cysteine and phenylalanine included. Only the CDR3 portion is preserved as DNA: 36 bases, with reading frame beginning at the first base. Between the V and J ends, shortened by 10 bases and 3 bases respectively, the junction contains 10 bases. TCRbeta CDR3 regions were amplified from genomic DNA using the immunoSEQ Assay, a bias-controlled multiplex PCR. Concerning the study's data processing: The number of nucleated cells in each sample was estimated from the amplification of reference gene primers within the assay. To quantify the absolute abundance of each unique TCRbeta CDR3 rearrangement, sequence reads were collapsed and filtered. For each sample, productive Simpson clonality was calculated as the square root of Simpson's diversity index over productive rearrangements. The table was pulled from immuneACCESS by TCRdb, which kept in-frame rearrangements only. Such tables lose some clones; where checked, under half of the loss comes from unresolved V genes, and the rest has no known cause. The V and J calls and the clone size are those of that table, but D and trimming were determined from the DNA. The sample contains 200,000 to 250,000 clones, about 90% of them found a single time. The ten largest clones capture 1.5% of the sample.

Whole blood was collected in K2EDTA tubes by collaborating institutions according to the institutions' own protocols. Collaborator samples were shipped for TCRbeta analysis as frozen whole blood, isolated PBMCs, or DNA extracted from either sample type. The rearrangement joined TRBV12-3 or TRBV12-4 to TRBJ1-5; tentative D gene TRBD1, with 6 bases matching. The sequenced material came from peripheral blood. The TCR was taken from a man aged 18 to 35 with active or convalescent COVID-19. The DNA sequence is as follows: TGTGCCATCGGACAGACCAATCAGCCCCAGCATTTT. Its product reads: CAIGQTNQPQHF.